The rows below give T cell receptor beta chains drawn from one sample of a study of Ad26.COV2.S vaccination and SARS-CoV-2 variants. The repertoire was sequenced with immunoSEQ multiplex PCR; TCRdb's copy has only in-frame clones and lacks some. The sample holds approximately 250,000 clones; roughly nine tenths are singletons and the top ten take roughly 3%. The sample in question was peripheral blood, obtained in a trial of Ad26.COV2.S vaccine versus placebo. These receptors were collected from a person aged 18-60 years who received the Ad26.COV2.S COVID-19 vaccine or a placebo. The CDR3 runs from the conserved cysteine through the conserved F or W. D genes are given only for firm matches. Not all rows give a size; the values are once, few, many and, for expanded clones, a class.

d_gene,v_gene,j_gene,abundance,CDR3nt,CDR3aa
.,TRBV4-3,TRBJ2-5,.,TGCGCCAGCAGCCAAGGAACGGGAGTACAAGAGACCCAGTACTTC,CASSQGTGVQETQYF
.,TRBV5-6,TRBJ2-2,.,TGTGCCAGCAGCTGGCTACTGGGGCGCCTTGGTGGGGAGCTGTTTTTT,CASSWLLGRLGGELFF
TRBD2,TRBV9,TRBJ2-1,.,TGTGCCAGCAGCGTAGAGGTATTAGCGGGAAACAATGAGCAGTTCTTC,CASSVEVLAGNNEQFF
TRBD1,TRBV19,TRBJ2-1,once,TGTGCCAGTAGTTCCGGGACAGGGAGGCCATACAATGAGCAGTTCTTC,CASSSGTGRPYNEQFF
TRBD2,TRBV9,TRBJ2-3,.,TGTGCCAGCAGCGGGGAGGGGGATACGCAGTATTTT,CASSGEGDTQYF
.,TRBV5-4,TRBJ2-1,once,TGTGCCAGCAGCTCTATAGGGGGAGGCAAGGCCTACAATGAGCAGTTCTTC,CASSSIGGGKAYNEQFF
.,TRBV27,TRBJ1-2,.,TGTGCCAGCAGTTTAGGGTACAGCAACTATGGCTACACCTTC,CASSLGYSNYGYTF
TRBD2,TRBV4-1,TRBJ2-1,once,TGCGCCAGCAGCCAAGTCTCAGCGGGAGGGCCCTACAATGAGCAGTTCTTC,CASSQVSAGGPYNEQFF
TRBD2,TRBV6-4,TRBJ2-1,.,TGTGCCAGCAGTGACTCCAGCGGGGGGTCCAATGAGCAGTTCTTC,CASSDSSGGSNEQFF
.,TRBV7-8,TRBJ1-5,.,TGTGCCAGCAGCTTACTCTTGGGGAATCAGCCCCAGCATTTT,CASSLLLGNQPQHF
.,TRBV14,TRBJ2-1,.,TGTGCCAGCAGCCAGGACTTAACTAATGAGCAGTTCTTC,CASSQDLTNEQFF
.,TRBV5-1,TRBJ2-2,.,TGCGCCAGCAGCACCGACGGTAACACCGGGGAGCTGTTTTTT,CASSTDGNTGELFF
.,TRBV6-4,TRBJ2-1,.,TGTGCCAGATCGGCGGGACATCGGGAGTCGGGGGAGCAGTTCTTC,CARSAGHRESGEQFF
.,TRBV4-1,TRBJ2-5,.,TGCGCCAGCAGCCCCCCAGAAAGGGAGACCCAGTACTTC,CASSPPERETQYF
TRBD1,TRBV6-1,TRBJ1-6,few,TGTGCCAGCAGTGAAGCCACCAGGGGGCCTTCACCCCTCCACTTT,CASSEATRGPSPLHF
.,TRBV7-2,TRBJ1-2,.,TGTGCCAGCAGCACTAGGGGGGGGCCTAACTATGGCTACACCTTC,CASSTRGGPNYGYTF
TRBD2,TRBV7-7,TRBJ2-2,.,TGTGCCAGCAGCCCGACTAGCGGGAGGGGGAACACCGGGGAGCTGTTTTTT,CASSPTSGRGNTGELFF
.,TRBV6-2/TRBV6-3,TRBJ1-3,once,TGTGCCAGCAGTGCAAAACAGGGTTCCGGAAACACCATATATTTT,CASSAKQGSGNTIYF
.,TRBV3-1/TRBV3-2,TRBJ1-5,.,TGTGCCAGCGTCTACCTTCCTCTATGGGGAGTAATGACTTGGGGCAATCAGCCCCAGCATTTT,CASVYLPLWGVMTWGNQPQHF
.,TRBV7-2,TRBJ1-3,.,TGTGCCAGCAGCCCTACGGTCGGAAACACCATATATTTT,CASSPTVGNTIYF
.,TRBV6-5,TRBJ1-5,.,TGTGCCACTTTACAGGCGTTCAATCAGCCCCAGCATTTT,CATLQAFNQPQHF
.,TRBV12-5,TRBJ2-5,.,TGTGCTAGTGGTTTGGGACTACCATTCCAAGAGACCCAGTACTTC,CASGLGLPFQETQYF
.,TRBV18,TRBJ1-5,once,TGTGCCAGCTCACCAGGGACAATGAATCAGCCCCAGCATTTT,CASSPGTMNQPQHF
.,TRBV5-1,TRBJ1-3,.,TGCGCCAGCAGCTTGCCGACAGGAGGCTCTGGAAACACCATATATTTT,CASSLPTGGSGNTIYF
.,TRBV5-8,TRBJ1-1,.,TGTGCCAGCAGCCTAGGGAGGAACACTGAAGCTTTCTTT,CASSLGRNTEAFF
.,TRBV6-5,TRBJ1-1,.,TGTGCCAGCAGTTACCGACAGGTTATTACTGAAGCTTTCTTT,CASSYRQVITEAFF
.,TRBV4-3,TRBJ1-3,.,TGCGCCAGCAGCCAAGTTGATCGTAGTCCGGGAAACACCATATATTTT,CASSQVDRSPGNTIYF